A selection of T cell receptor beta chains follows, all from one sample in a study of cytomegalovirus exposure and HLA in healthy donors. Clones were sequenced by immunoSEQ multiplex PCR, and TCRdb holds only the in-frame ones, with some missing. The repertoire holds 100,000 to 130,000 clones, with around 77% as singletons. Sequencing used PBMCs. These receptors originate from a male donor in good health and CMV-seronegative. Each CDR3 is given with its conserved first and last residue. Fields, in order: J gene, V gene, clone size, CDR3 length, D gene, CDR3 DNA, CDR3 protein. A D gene is named only where the DNA matches it firmly. The listing skips clone size in some rows; elsewhere it reads once, few, many or a size class.

j_gene: TRBJ1-1
v_gene: TRBV6-5
abundance: .
len: 13
d_gene: TRBD1
CDR3nt: TGTGCCAGCAGCAGGACAGGGGGCACTGAAGCTTTCTTT
CDR3aa: CASSRTGGTEAFF

j_gene: TRBJ2-1
v_gene: TRBV5-3
abundance: .
len: 18
d_gene: .
CDR3nt: TGTGCCAGAAGCGGCTCGGGACACTATCTGAGCTCCTACAATGAGCAGTTCTTC
CDR3aa: CARSGSGHYLSSYNEQFF

j_gene: TRBJ2-3
v_gene: TRBV27
abundance: once
len: 13
d_gene: .
CDR3nt: TGTGCCAGCACACGACTAGGCACAGATACGCAGTATTTT
CDR3aa: CASTRLGTDTQYF

j_gene: TRBJ2-7
v_gene: TRBV10-1
abundance: .
len: 15
d_gene: .
CDR3nt: TGCGCCAGCAGTGAGCGAGGAAGGGAGACCTACGAGCAGTACTTC
CDR3aa: CASSERGRETYEQYF

j_gene: TRBJ2-7
v_gene: TRBV4-1
abundance: .
len: 13
d_gene: .
CDR3nt: TGCGCCAGCAGCCAAGTCGGTGCCTACGAGCAGTACTTC
CDR3aa: CASSQVGAYEQYF

j_gene: TRBJ1-2
v_gene: TRBV10-3
abundance: .
len: 14
d_gene: TRBD1
CDR3nt: TGTGCCATCAGTGGTTCCGGGACAGGGATTGGCTACACCTTC
CDR3aa: CAISGSGTGIGYTF

j_gene: TRBJ1-2
v_gene: TRBV30
abundance: .
len: 14
d_gene: .
CDR3nt: TGTGCCTGGAGTGTACACACTACTAACTATGGCTACACCTTC
CDR3aa: CAWSVHTTNYGYTF

j_gene: TRBJ2-7
v_gene: TRBV27
abundance: .
len: 13
d_gene: TRBD1
CDR3nt: TGTGCCAGCAGTTTCAGGGGGCGCGACGAGCAGTACTTC
CDR3aa: CASSFRGRDEQYF

j_gene: TRBJ2-7
v_gene: TRBV18
abundance: .
len: 15
d_gene: .
CDR3nt: TGTGCCAGCTCACCATCCCAGGGGGGTTCCTACGAGCAGTACTTC
CDR3aa: CASSPSQGGSYEQYF

j_gene: TRBJ1-2
v_gene: TRBV30
abundance: few
len: 15
d_gene: .
CDR3nt: TGTGCCTGGCGGGCAGGAAATCAGGGGAGAGGCGGCTACACCTTC
CDR3aa: CAWRAGNQGRGGYTF

j_gene: TRBJ2-5
v_gene: TRBV6-5
abundance: .
len: 11
d_gene: .
CDR3nt: TGTGCCAGCAGCCTCCGGGAGACCCAGTACTTC
CDR3aa: CASSLRETQYF

j_gene: TRBJ2-1
v_gene: TRBV27
abundance: .
len: 15
d_gene: .
CDR3nt: TGTGCCAGCAGCCTAACAGGTGGGGTCTACAATGAGCAGTTCTTC
CDR3aa: CASSLTGGVYNEQFF

j_gene: TRBJ2-6
v_gene: TRBV10-3
abundance: .
len: 18
d_gene: .
CDR3nt: TGTGCCATCAGTGAGTGGGCTGGAACCAGCTCTGGGGCCAACGTCCTGACTTTC
CDR3aa: CAISEWAGTSSGANVLTF

j_gene: TRBJ1-1
v_gene: TRBV4-1
abundance: .
len: 15
d_gene: .
CDR3nt: TGCGCCAGCAGCTCCATGGGATGGTCGGGAGATGAAGCTTTCTTT
CDR3aa: CASSSMGWSGDEAFF

j_gene: TRBJ2-3
v_gene: TRBV5-4
abundance: .
len: 15
d_gene: .
CDR3nt: TGTGCCAGCAGCGAGCTAGCGACCAGCACAGATACGCAGTATTTT
CDR3aa: CASSELATSTDTQYF

j_gene: TRBJ2-7
v_gene: TRBV6-6
abundance: few
len: 15
d_gene: .
CDR3nt: TGTGCCAGCAACACGGCGGGACCCCGCTCCTACGAGCAGTACTTC
CDR3aa: CASNTAGPRSYEQYF

j_gene: TRBJ1-4
v_gene: TRBV6-5
abundance: .
len: 13
d_gene: .
CDR3nt: TGTGCCAGCAGTTATGGGCTTGGGGAAAAACTGTTTTTT
CDR3aa: CASSYGLGEKLFF

j_gene: TRBJ2-3
v_gene: TRBV13
abundance: .
len: 15
d_gene: TRBD1
CDR3nt: TGTGCCAGCAGCTTAACGGGACAGAAATCAGATACGCAGTATTTT
CDR3aa: CASSLTGQKSDTQYF

j_gene: TRBJ2-3
v_gene: TRBV18
abundance: .
len: 18
d_gene: .
CDR3nt: TGTGCCAGCTCACGATCCGTTCAGGAGGCCTCTAGCACAGATACGCAGTATTTT
CDR3aa: CASSRSVQEASSTDTQYF

j_gene: TRBJ2-7
v_gene: TRBV7-9
abundance: .
len: 16
d_gene: TRBD1
CDR3nt: TGTGCCAGCAGCCCCTCCCTAGACAGGGCTTTGTACGAGCAGTACTTC
CDR3aa: CASSPSLDRALYEQYF

j_gene: TRBJ2-7
v_gene: TRBV27
abundance: .
len: 14
d_gene: TRBD1
CDR3nt: TGTGCCAGCAGTTTCCTTGGGACAGGGCACGAGCAGTACTTC
CDR3aa: CASSFLGTGHEQYF

j_gene: TRBJ2-3
v_gene: TRBV6-5
abundance: .
len: 11
d_gene: .
CDR3nt: TGTGCCAGCACCCGGGGATATACGCAGTATTTT
CDR3aa: CASTRGYTQYF

j_gene: TRBJ2-1
v_gene: TRBV5-1
abundance: .
len: 16
d_gene: TRBD2
CDR3nt: TGCGCCAGCAGCTTGGTTTACGCGGGAGTTTCGAATGAGCAGTTCTTC
CDR3aa: CASSLVYAGVSNEQFF

j_gene: TRBJ2-5
v_gene: TRBV6-5
abundance: .
len: 15
d_gene: TRBD1
CDR3nt: TGTGCCAGCAGTTACTCGACAGGGTCGGGAGAGACCCAGTACTTC
CDR3aa: CASSYSTGSGETQYF

j_gene: TRBJ1-5
v_gene: TRBV10-3
abundance: .
len: 16
d_gene: .
CDR3nt: TGTGCCATCAGTGAGTCGAGCGTCTATAGCAATCAGCCCCAGCATTTT
CDR3aa: CAISESSVYSNQPQHF

j_gene: TRBJ2-1
v_gene: TRBV6-1
abundance: .
len: 15
d_gene: TRBD2
CDR3nt: TGTGCCAGCGTTGAAATAGCGGGAGGGCCTGGGGAGCAGTTCTTC
CDR3aa: CASVEIAGGPGEQFF

j_gene: TRBJ1-1
v_gene: TRBV28
abundance: .
len: 15
d_gene: .
CDR3nt: TGTGCCAGCAGTTTCCCCCGGGAAGCGAACACTGAAGCTTTCTTT
CDR3aa: CASSFPREANTEAFF

j_gene: TRBJ2-1
v_gene: TRBV10-1
abundance: .
len: 18
d_gene: TRBD2
CDR3nt: TGCGCCAGCAGTGCGGGACTAGCGGGAGGGAGCTCCTACAATGAGCAGTTCTTC
CDR3aa: CASSAGLAGGSSYNEQFF

j_gene: TRBJ1-4
v_gene: TRBV2
abundance: few
len: 15
d_gene: .
CDR3nt: TGTGCCAGCATGATAGGGAGCACAACTAATGAAAAACTGTTTTTT
CDR3aa: CASMIGSTTNEKLFF

j_gene: TRBJ2-2
v_gene: TRBV28
abundance: .
len: 16
d_gene: .
CDR3nt: TGTGCCAGCAGTTTCCCGCCGGGGGTCAACACCGGGGAGCTGTTTTTT
CDR3aa: CASSFPPGVNTGELFF

j_gene: TRBJ2-3
v_gene: TRBV5-6
abundance: .
len: 17
d_gene: TRBD2
CDR3nt: TGTGCCAGCAGCTTAAGGACTAGCGGGAGAAGGACAGATACGCAGTATTTT
CDR3aa: CASSLRTSGRRTDTQYF

j_gene: TRBJ1-1
v_gene: TRBV5-1
abundance: .
len: 14
d_gene: TRBD1
CDR3nt: TGCGCCAGCAGCTTAATTACAGGGGGCTCTGAAGCTTTCTTT
CDR3aa: CASSLITGGSEAFF

j_gene: TRBJ1-1
v_gene: TRBV18
abundance: .
len: 14
d_gene: .
CDR3nt: TGTGCCAGCTATTCGGACTGGGCCTACACTGAAGCTTTCTTT
CDR3aa: CASYSDWAYTEAFF

j_gene: TRBJ1-2
v_gene: TRBV2
abundance: .
len: 16
d_gene: TRBD1
CDR3nt: TGTGCCAGCAGTGCGAGAAGGACAGGGGGAATCTATGGCTACACCTTC
CDR3aa: CASSARRTGGIYGYTF

j_gene: TRBJ1-2
v_gene: TRBV6-6
abundance: .
len: 15
d_gene: .
CDR3nt: TGTGCCAGCCGATCCGGGGGGGGTTTAAACTATGGCTACACCTTC
CDR3aa: CASRSGGGLNYGYTF

j_gene: TRBJ2-2
v_gene: TRBV6-6
abundance: .
len: 14
d_gene: .
CDR3nt: TGTGCCAGCAGTTACGGCCTCAACACCGGGGAGCTGTTTTTT
CDR3aa: CASSYGLNTGELFF

j_gene: TRBJ2-3
v_gene: TRBV6-1
abundance: .
len: 14
d_gene: .
CDR3nt: TGTGCCAGCGAGAGGAGCGGGCCCACAGATACGCAGTATTTT
CDR3aa: CASERSGPTDTQYF

j_gene: TRBJ1-1
v_gene: TRBV19
abundance: .
len: 16
d_gene: .
CDR3nt: TGTGCCAGTAGTACCCCACAGGACCCCATTCTTACTGAAGCTTTCTTT
CDR3aa: CASSTPQDPILTEAFF

j_gene: TRBJ1-2
v_gene: TRBV7-2
abundance: few
len: 17
d_gene: TRBD1
CDR3nt: TGTGCCAGCAGCTTCAGGGACAGGGGGCGGACTAACTATGGCTACACCTTC
CDR3aa: CASSFRDRGRTNYGYTF